This T cell receptor beta chain was sequenced for a study of OX40 agonist ivuxolimab in advanced cancers. The repertoire was sequenced with immunoSEQ multiplex PCR; TCRdb's copy has only in-frame clones and lacks some. The sample carries over 55,000 clones, 85% to 90% recorded once. This TCR derives from an adult with an advanced solid tumor such as melanoma, head and neck, liver or kidney cancer. This material consisted of CD4+ or CD8+ T cells sorted from blood, taken in a trial of the OX40 agonist ivuxolimab.

The CDR3 spells CAISQAGGTDTQYF. CDR3 nucleotides: TGTGCCATCAGTCAAGCGGGGGGCACAGATACGCAGTATTTT. The chain recombines TRBV10-3 with TRBJ2-3; TRBD2 matches at 8 bases. This CDR3 has 14 amino acids. Germline CDR1 reads ENHRY; CDR2 reads SYGVKD. V lost 5 bases and J lost 1; bases outside the gene matches: 2.